Listed below are T cell receptor beta chains from one sample, sequenced in a study of graft-versus-host responses after intestinal transplantation. Method: immunoSEQ multiplex PCR; TCRdb's copy keeps in-frame clones and lacks some. The data hold around 39,000 clones, with roughly 90% observed a single time. Sequencing used PBMCs, obtained around 280 days after transplant. The origin of the receptors is a human patient who received an intestinal transplant, so some T cells may come from the graft donor. The CDR3 runs from the conserved cysteine through the conserved F or W. A D gene is named only where the DNA matches it firmly. Some rows mark clone size as missing; the rest say once, few, many or name a class of expanded clone.

NA	TRBV10-3	TRBJ2-7	NA	TGTGCCATCATTAAAGGGGGAGGCTCCTACGAGCAGTACTTC	CAIIKGGGSYEQYF
NA	TRBV27	TRBJ2-7	NA	TGTGCCAGCAGTTTCGGTTCAGGGAGAGCCTACGAGCAGTACTTC	CASSFGSGRAYEQYF
NA	TRBV15	TRBJ1-1	NA	TGTGCCACTAAGCGGGTCATGAACACTGAAGCTTTCTTT	CATKRVMNTEAFF
few	TRBV2	TRBJ1-1	NA	TGTGCCAGCAGTGTAGGGAACACTGAAGCTTTCTTT	CASSVGNTEAFF
NA	TRBV5-6	TRBJ1-2	NA	TGTGCCAGCAGCCCCCCGGTATATATTTCCAACTATGGCTACACCTTC	CASSPPVYISNYGYTF
NA	TRBV19	TRBJ1-1	TRBD1	TGTGCCAGTAGTATCCCCGACAGGGTACCTTTCTTT	CASSIPDRVPFF
NA	TRBV19	TRBJ1-5	NA	TGTGCCAGAGAGACGGGAGGGGGGCGACAGCCCCAGCATTTT	CARETGGGRQPQHF
NA	TRBV5-4	TRBJ1-2	NA	TGTGCCAGCAGCTTGAAGGGTTCGATGCTAGGCTACACCTTC	CASSLKGSMLGYTF
NA	TRBV13	TRBJ2-3	TRBD2	TGTGCCAGCAGCTTAAGGGACTACAAGAATACGCAGTATTTT	CASSLRDYKNTQYF
NA	TRBV14	TRBJ2-2	NA	TGTGCCAGCACGAAAGGGGAGAACACCGGGGAGCTGTTTTTT	CASTKGENTGELFF
NA	TRBV7-8	TRBJ2-2	TRBD2	TGTGCCAGCAGCTTACAAGGGGAGGGCGGGGAGCTGTTTTTT	CASSLQGEGGELFF
NA	TRBV6-1	TRBJ1-2	NA	TGTGCCAGCCTAGGGGGGGTTAGTGGCTACACCTTC	CASLGGVSGYTF
few	TRBV7-9	TRBJ1-1	NA	TGTGCCAGCAGCTTGACCTCAGAGGGAGCTTTCTTT	CASSLTSEGAFF
NA	TRBV2	TRBJ1-1	NA	TGTGCCAGCAGAGACAGACCCCTTATGAACACTGAAGCTTTCTTT	CASRDRPLMNTEAFF
few	TRBV19	TRBJ1-2	NA	TGTGCCAGTAGTATAAATTCGGGCAACGAATGGTTTTCTAACTATGGCTACACCTTC	CASSINSGNEWFSNYGYTF
NA	TRBV7-8	TRBJ2-1	NA	TGTGCCAGCAGCTTAGGACTCCGCGCCTCGAATGAGCAGTTCTTC	CASSLGLRASNEQFF
NA	TRBV20-1	TRBJ2-1	TRBD2	TGCAGTGCAGCCACGCAAAGCGGGGGGTTCTTC	CSAATQSGGFF
NA	TRBV19	TRBJ1-1	NA	TGTGCCACCATAAGGACATTCTCCGGGCGGGCTTTCTTT	CATIRTFSGRAFF
NA	TRBV21-1	TRBJ2-2	NA	TGTGCCAGCGGAAACCCGGGACAGGGAGGCACCGGGGAGCTGTTTTTT	CASGNPGQGGTGELFF
NA	TRBV18	TRBJ1-2	NA	TGTGCCAGCTCTCGGGGACGGACTAACTATGGCTACACCTTC	CASSRGRTNYGYTF
NA	TRBV19	TRBJ1-2	TRBD1	TGTGCCAGTTCCTCAGGGGGCTACAGCTATGGCTACACCTTC	CASSSGGYSYGYTF
NA	TRBV19	TRBJ1-1	TRBD1	TGTGCCAGTAGTATCCCCACGGGACAGGGCCACTCTGAAGCTTTCTTT	CASSIPTGQGHSEAFF
NA	TRBV6-5	TRBJ1-1	TRBD1	TGTGCCAGCAGTGACAGGGAGAACACTGAAGCTTTCTTT	CASSDRENTEAFF
NA	TRBV6-4	TRBJ2-3	TRBD2	TGTGCCGGCAGTGACGGGGGGGCCGCAGATACGCAGTATTTT	CAGSDGGAADTQYF
NA	TRBV7-6	TRBJ2-5	NA	TGTGCCAGCAGCTTAAGGTGGGGCGGACAAGAGACCCAGTACTTC	CASSLRWGGQETQYF
NA	TRBV6-5	TRBJ2-5	NA	TGTGCCAGCAGCCCCGTTCTTAATCCCGAGACCCAGTACTTC	CASSPVLNPETQYF
few	TRBV27	TRBJ1-1	TRBD1	TGTGCCAGCAGCCCTTACCGGACAGGGGACACTGAAGCTTTCTTT	CASSPYRTGDTEAFF
NA	TRBV6-4	TRBJ1-5	NA	TGTGCCAGCAGTGAGGGTAGCAATCAGCCCCAGCATTTT	CASSEGSNQPQHF
NA	TRBV4-1	TRBJ2-1	NA	TGCGCCAGCAGCCAAGACCCGAGGTTGAAGCAGTTCTTC	CASSQDPRLKQFF
NA	TRBV13	TRBJ1-2	NA	TGTGCCAGCAGCCTACACTTTACGGCTGGCACCTTC	CASSLHFTAGTF
NA	TRBV21-1	TRBJ1-3	NA	TGTGCCAGCAGCAAAGCTTCGGTAGGAAACACCATATATTTT	CASSKASVGNTIYF
NA	TRBV4-1	TRBJ1-5	NA	TGCGCCAGCAGCCAAGATTCAGGGGCTGATCAGCCCCAGCATTTT	CASSQDSGADQPQHF
NA	TRBV29-1	TRBJ2-5	NA	TGCAGCGTTGAAGGTGGATACCCAGGGACCCAGTACTTC	CSVEGGYPGTQYF
NA	TRBV9	TRBJ1-2	NA	TGTGCCAGCAGCGTTTCAAGGGGGTTCGGCTACACCTTC	CASSVSRGFGYTF
NA	TRBV27	TRBJ1-1	NA	TGTGCCAGCAGTTTTGCCGGGGAGACTGAAGCTTTCTTT	CASSFAGETEAFF
few	TRBV19	TRBJ2-3	TRBD2	TGTGCCAGTAGTATAATTCGGGGGGACACAGATACGCAGTATTTT	CASSIIRGDTDTQYF
NA	TRBV14	TRBJ1-1	NA	TGTGCCAGCAGGGGTGAATTTGAAGCTTTCTTT	CASRGEFEAFF
NA	TRBV4-2	TRBJ2-3	TRBD2	TGTGCCAGCAGCCAAGAACTAGCGGGGGGCCCGGATACGCAGTATTTT	CASSQELAGGPDTQYF
NA	TRBV30	TRBJ2-7	NA	TGTGCCTGGAGTGTTGATGGGTTTAGCTACGAGCAGTACTTC	CAWSVDGFSYEQYF
NA	TRBV6-9	TRBJ2-1	NA	TGTGCCAGCAGTTATCGGAGGGGGACCTACAATGAGCAGTTCTTC	CASSYRRGTYNEQFF
NA	TRBV2	TRBJ1-1	NA	TGTGCCAGCAGTGAAAGGGACTTAACTGAAGCTTTCTTT	CASSERDLTEAFF
NA	TRBV6-5	TRBJ1-1	NA	TGTGCCAGCAGTTCCATCGGGGACACTGAAGCTTTCTTT	CASSSIGDTEAFF
once	TRBV23-1	TRBJ1-2	NA	TGCGCCAGCAGATCGGATGGCTACACCTTC	CASRSDGYTF
NA	TRBV7-9	TRBJ2-5	NA	TGTGCCAGCAGCTTAGCCGGCTACGCCCAAGAGACCCAGTACTTC	CASSLAGYAQETQYF
NA	TRBV11-2	TRBJ1-1	TRBD1	TGTGCCAGCAGCTTAGTATTACAGGGGCCGGCGTGGGCGAACACTGAAGCTTTCTTT	CASSLVLQGPAWANTEAFF
few	TRBV6-5	TRBJ1-5	NA	TGTGCCAGCAGCCTACCCTTATATAGCAATCAGCCCCAGCATTTT	CASSLPLYSNQPQHF